This TCR beta chain was captured in a study of tumor-infiltrating lymphocytes in localized non-small cell lung cancer. TCRdb's copy holds only in-frame clones and misses some; the assay was immunoSEQ multiplex PCR. In the table there are 2,500 to 3,000 clones, roughly 50% of which are singletons. Trimming cost V 6 bases and J 0 bases; bases outside gene matches: 8. Looked up from germline, CDR1 is SGHDT and CDR2 is YYEEEE. The CDR3 totals 16 residues. The sequence was collected from a human donor with non-small cell lung cancer. The rearrangement uses TRBV5-6 and TRBJ2-2; 7 nucleotides match TRBD1. Input material: uninvolved lung tissue not adjacent to the tumor. The CDR3 DNA reads as TGTGCCAGCAACTCGATGGACAGGTCGAACACCGGGGAGCTGTTTTTT. Translation gives CASNSMDRSNTGELFF. The complete variable domain, with remaining parts taken from reference TRBV5-6 and TRBJ2-2, reads DAGVTQSPTHLIKTRGQQVTLRCSPKSGHDTVSWYQQALGQGPQFIFQYYEEEERQRGNFPDRFSGHQFPNYSSELNVNALLLGDSALYLCASNSMDRSNTGELFFGEGSRLTVL.